A selection of T cell receptor beta chains follows, all from one sample in a study of blood T cell repertoires in COVID-19. The method was immunoSEQ multiplex PCR; TCRdb's version includes in-frame clones alone and lacks a portion of them. Among about 180,000 clones listed, approximately 85% were seen once. Input material: peripheral blood. The receptors stem from a man older than 75 with COVID-19, enrolled during active disease. Each CDR3 is given with its conserved first and last residue. The D gene is left open where the match is weak. Where a row states a size, it is once, few, many or the class of an expanded clone; other rows omit it.

d_call	j_call	v_call	clone_size	cdr3_nt	cdr3_aa
.	TRBJ2-3	TRBV5-4	.	TGTGCCAGCAGCGGAGACTATGGCACAGATACGCAGTATTTT	CASSGDYGTDTQYF
TRBD1	TRBJ2-3	TRBV6-1	.	TGTGCCAGCAGTGAACGGGACAGAACCACAGATACGCAGTATTTT	CASSERDRTTDTQYF
TRBD1	TRBJ1-1	TRBV7-3	.	TGTGCCAGCAGCCCCTCTCCTGACAGGGGGGCTTTCTTT	CASSPSPDRGAFF
TRBD2	TRBJ2-5	TRBV2	.	TGTGCCAGCAGTGAAATGCGGGGGGCTTCCTTGGAGACCCAGTACTTC	CASSEMRGASLETQYF
.	TRBJ1-1	TRBV30	few	TGTGCCTGGCGCCAGATAAACACTGAAGCTTTCTTT	CAWRQINTEAFF
.	TRBJ1-2	TRBV5-4	.	TGTGCCAGCAGCCCGGGTCGGGGGGATACTCATGGCTACACCTTC	CASSPGRGDTHGYTF
.	TRBJ1-2	TRBV27	.	TGTGCCAGCAGGGGAGGGGCCCCGAACTATGGCTACACCTTC	CASRGGAPNYGYTF
.	TRBJ2-3	TRBV5-8	.	TGTGCCAGCAGCTTGGTGGGGGGTACGCAGTATTTT	CASSLVGGTQYF
TRBD2	TRBJ2-3	TRBV9	.	TGTGCCAGCAGTTTGACTAGCGGGGGCACAGATACGCAGTATTTT	CASSLTSGGTDTQYF
.	TRBJ1-2	TRBV23-1	.	TGCGCCAGCAGTCAAACACACCGGGACACCCCCAACTATGGCTACACCTTC	CASSQTHRDTPNYGYTF
.	TRBJ2-5	TRBV5-4	.	TGTGCCAGCAGCTTAAGTGGGGGGTCTCGGCAAGAGACCCAGTACTTC	CASSLSGGSRQETQYF
.	TRBJ1-4	TRBV5-8	few	TGTGCCAGCAGCTTGCTGGAGACTGATGAAAAACTGTTTTTT	CASSLLETDEKLFF
TRBD2	TRBJ2-7	TRBV10-2	.	TGCGCCAGCAGTGAGTTGGGGACTAGCGTCTACGAGCAGTACTTC	CASSELGTSVYEQYF
TRBD2	TRBJ2-2	TRBV5-1	.	TGCGCCAGCAGCGCGGGCGGGGGGTTCACCGGGGAGCTGTTTTTT	CASSAGGGFTGELFF
.	TRBJ1-2	TRBV6-2/TRBV6-3	.	TGTGCCAGCAGTTATAAACAGTCCTATGGCTACACCTTC	CASSYKQSYGYTF
TRBD2	TRBJ2-1	TRBV9	.	TGTGCCAGCAGCGTAGTAGCGGGGGGTGATTCCTACAATGAGCAGTTCTTC	CASSVVAGGDSYNEQFF
TRBD1	TRBJ1-3	TRBV5-1	.	TGCGCCAGCAGCTTGGGCAGGGGGCAAGGAAACACCATATATTTT	CASSLGRGQGNTIYF
.	TRBJ1-4	TRBV6-6	.	TGTGCCACCCAAGACTGGGCAACTAATGAAAAACTGTTTTTT	CATQDWATNEKLFF
TRBD1	TRBJ1-3	TRBV5-4	.	TGTGCCAGCAGCTTGGCGACAGGGTACTCTGGAAACACCATATATTTT	CASSLATGYSGNTIYF
.	TRBJ2-5	TRBV5-6	.	TGTGCCAGCAGCCCTGGATTGGAGAGGACCCAGTACTTC	CASSPGLERTQYF
.	TRBJ1-4	TRBV12-3/TRBV12-4	.	TGTGCCAGCAGTTTAGAGAACGGAAAACTGTTTTTT	CASSLENGKLFF
TRBD1	TRBJ1-6	TRBV14	.	TGTGCCAGCAGCCTTCAGGGGGAATCACCCCTCCACTTT	CASSLQGESPLHF
.	TRBJ2-1	TRBV27	.	TGTGCCAGCAGTGATCCCGCTTGGGGCAGGGGAGGGGTCAATGAGCAGTTCTTC	CASSDPAWGRGGVNEQFF
TRBD1	TRBJ1-1	TRBV11-2	.	TGTGCCAGCAGTTTACAGGGGGGCATCACTGAAGCTTTCTTT	CASSLQGGITEAFF
TRBD2	TRBJ2-3	TRBV28	.	TGTGCCAGCAGTTTGGGGGGGGGATTCACAGATACGCAGTATTTT	CASSLGGGFTDTQYF
TRBD2	TRBJ2-7	TRBV19	.	TGTGCCAGTAGTCCCGGAGGTGGGAGGGACGAGCAGTACTTC	CASSPGGGRDEQYF
.	TRBJ1-1	TRBV7-2	.	TGTGCCAGCAGCTTGATGGGAGACACTGAAGCTTTCTTT	CASSLMGDTEAFF
.	TRBJ2-5	TRBV5-5	.	TGTGCCAGCAGCTTGGATGGGGCAGTGGAGACCCAGTACTTC	CASSLDGAVETQYF
TRBD1	TRBJ1-1	TRBV29-1	.	TGCAGCGCCTCAGGGGGGCGGGATACTGAAGCTTTCTTT	CSASGGRDTEAFF
.	TRBJ1-6	TRBV6-1	few	TGTGCCAGCAGTGTCGAGGCGGAAGTTTATAATTCACCCCTCCACTTT	CASSVEAEVYNSPLHF
TRBD2	TRBJ2-3	TRBV19	.	TGTGCCAGTAGTAGACTAGCGGGGGGTAGCACAGATACGCAGTATTTT	CASSRLAGGSTDTQYF
TRBD1	TRBJ1-5	TRBV19	.	TGTGCCAGTAGTTTCGACAGGGATCAGCCCCAGCATTTT	CASSFDRDQPQHF
.	TRBJ1-6	TRBV12-5	.	TGTGCTAGTGGTTTGGGGGCGAGCTCCTATAATTCACCCCTCCACTTT	CASGLGASSYNSPLHF
TRBD2	TRBJ2-7	TRBV11-3	.	TGTGCCAGCAGCCCCCGGACTAGCGGGGGGTCCGACCCTCTTTTC	CASSPRTSGGSDPLF
TRBD1	TRBJ1-6	TRBV7-9	.	TGTGCCAGCAGCTCCGGGACAGGGGGATCACCCCTCCACTTT	CASSSGTGGSPLHF
TRBD1	TRBJ1-2	TRBV19	.	TGTGCCAGTACCCAAGACAGGGATGGGTATGGCTACACCTTC	CASTQDRDGYGYTF
.	TRBJ1-1	TRBV5-1	.	TGCGCCAGCAGCTCGATCTCCGGGGGGAACACTGAAGCTTTCTTT	CASSSISGGNTEAFF
TRBD1	TRBJ2-7	TRBV7-2	.	TGTGCCAGCAGCTTAGCGATGGACAGGATCTACGAGCAGTACTTC	CASSLAMDRIYEQYF
TRBD1	TRBJ1-3	TRBV7-9	.	TGTGCCAGCAGCTTAGGAGACAGGGCCGGAAACACCATATATTTT	CASSLGDRAGNTIYF
.	TRBJ1-3	TRBV12-3/TRBV12-4	.	TGTGCCAGCAGGGGGAGCTCTGGAAACACCATATATTTT	CASRGSSGNTIYF
.	TRBJ1-2	TRBV6-5	once	TGTGCCAGCAGTTACAATGGCGGGGGCGTCAATGGCTACACCTTC	CASSYNGGGVNGYTF
.	TRBJ2-4	TRBV25-1	.	TGTGACCCACCGGAGGGAAGGAACATTCAGTACTTC	CDPPEGRNIQYF